A selection of T cell receptor beta chains follows, all from one sample in a study of blood T cell repertoires in COVID-19. Sequencing was performed with immunoSEQ multiplex PCR; in TCRdb, only in-frame clones are kept and a portion is missing. Found here are about 300,000 clones, roughly 91% of them singletons; the top ten hold roughly 2.9%. Sequencing input: PBMCs or T cells enriched from blood (not recorded which). These receptors were collected from a woman aged 45-59 years who had been exposed to COVID-19. Each CDR3 is given with its conserved first and last residue. Fields, in order: CDR3 protein, CDR3 DNA, D gene, clone size, V gene, J gene. D genes are given only for firm matches. Part of the rows lack a size; the others show once, few, many or a class for expanded clones.

CDR3 protein: CSGRALLAGDIGTQYF
CDR3 DNA: TGCAGCGGAAGGGCGTTACTAGCGGGGGACATCGGGACCCAGTACTTC
D gene: TRBD2
clone size: -
V gene: TRBV29-1
J gene: TRBJ2-5

CDR3 protein: CASSVDERTNYGYTF
CDR3 DNA: TGTGCCAGCAGCGTAGATGAGAGGACTAACTATGGCTACACCTTC
D gene: -
clone size: -
V gene: TRBV9
J gene: TRBJ1-2

CDR3 protein: CASSVSGGDETQYF
CDR3 DNA: TGTGCCAGCAGCGTGAGCGGGGGGGATGAGACCCAGTACTTC
D gene: TRBD2
clone size: -
V gene: TRBV7-8
J gene: TRBJ2-5

CDR3 protein: CATSDSRRSNQPQHF
CDR3 DNA: TGTGCCACCAGTGATTCCAGGAGGAGCAATCAGCCCCAGCATTTT
D gene: -
clone size: -
V gene: TRBV24-1
J gene: TRBJ1-5

CDR3 protein: CASTNRDSDGNTIYF
CDR3 DNA: TGTGCCAGCACGAACCGGGACAGCGATGGAAACACCATATATTTT
D gene: TRBD1
clone size: -
V gene: TRBV18
J gene: TRBJ1-3

CDR3 protein: CAWSHDSGDNQPQHF
CDR3 DNA: TGTGCCTGGAGCCACGACTCAGGGGATAATCAGCCCCAGCATTTT
D gene: -
clone size: -
V gene: TRBV30
J gene: TRBJ1-5

CDR3 protein: CASSLAGVNTEAFF
CDR3 DNA: TGTGCCAGCAGCTTAGCGGGAGTGAACACTGAAGCTTTCTTT
D gene: -
clone size: -
V gene: TRBV11-1
J gene: TRBJ1-1

CDR3 protein: CASSEAGVNTEAFF
CDR3 DNA: TGTGCCAGCAGTGAGGCAGGGGTGAACACTGAAGCTTTCTTT
D gene: -
clone size: -
V gene: TRBV2
J gene: TRBJ1-1

CDR3 protein: CAWNIQGGEKLFF
CDR3 DNA: TGTGCCTGGAATATACAGGGCGGGGAAAAACTGTTTTTT
D gene: -
clone size: -
V gene: TRBV30
J gene: TRBJ1-4

CDR3 protein: CASTGSAGAPYEQYF
CDR3 DNA: TGTGCCAGCACTGGCTCAGCGGGGGCACCCTACGAGCAGTACTTC
D gene: TRBD2
clone size: -
V gene: TRBV2
J gene: TRBJ2-7

CDR3 protein: CASSMTGGGYEQYF
CDR3 DNA: TGCGCCAGCAGCATGACAGGGGGAGGTTACGAGCAGTACTTC
D gene: TRBD1
clone size: -
V gene: TRBV5-1
J gene: TRBJ2-7

CDR3 protein: CASSALVGAYGYTF
CDR3 DNA: TGTGCCAGCAGCGCCCTCGTGGGCGCCTATGGCTACACCTTC
D gene: -
clone size: -
V gene: TRBV5-6
J gene: TRBJ1-2

CDR3 protein: CASRVYTDTEAFF
CDR3 DNA: TGTGCCAGCAGGGTGTATACGGACACTGAAGCTTTCTTT
D gene: -
clone size: -
V gene: TRBV28
J gene: TRBJ1-1

CDR3 protein: CAIRGGSGLDQPQHF
CDR3 DNA: TGTGCCATCAGAGGAGGGTCAGGGTTGGATCAGCCCCAGCATTTT
D gene: -
clone size: -
V gene: TRBV10-3
J gene: TRBJ1-5

CDR3 protein: CASSLPSGNEQFF
CDR3 DNA: TGTGCCAGCAGTTTACCCTCCGGGAATGAGCAGTTCTTC
D gene: -
clone size: -
V gene: TRBV28
J gene: TRBJ2-1

CDR3 protein: CASSVAGQGAGAFF
CDR3 DNA: TGTGCCAGCAGCGTAGCCGGACAGGGGGCGGGTGCTTTCTTT
D gene: TRBD1
clone size: -
V gene: TRBV9
J gene: TRBJ1-1

CDR3 protein: CASSFGGMETQYF
CDR3 DNA: TGTGCCAGCAGCTTCGGGGGGATGGAGACCCAGTACTTC
D gene: TRBD2
clone size: once
V gene: TRBV7-2
J gene: TRBJ2-5

CDR3 protein: CASSLQVTGLEAGELFF
CDR3 DNA: TGCGCCAGCAGCTTGCAGGTGACAGGGCTTGAAGCCGGGGAGCTGTTTTTT
D gene: TRBD1
clone size: -
V gene: TRBV5-1
J gene: TRBJ2-2

CDR3 protein: CASSQIRGETQYF
CDR3 DNA: TGTGCCAGCAGCCAAATCCGCGGAGAGACCCAGTACTTC
D gene: -
clone size: -
V gene: TRBV3-1/TRBV3-2
J gene: TRBJ2-5

CDR3 protein: CAISGPGQGSYEQYF
CDR3 DNA: TGTGCCATCAGTGGACCGGGACAGGGGTCCTACGAGCAGTACTTC
D gene: TRBD1
clone size: -
V gene: TRBV10-3
J gene: TRBJ2-7

CDR3 protein: CASSESGRSNEQFF
CDR3 DNA: TGTGCCAGCAGTGAGTCAGGGCGATCCAATGAGCAGTTCTTC
D gene: -
clone size: once
V gene: TRBV6-1
J gene: TRBJ2-1

CDR3 protein: CASSQVRESNQPQHF
CDR3 DNA: TGTGCCAGCAGCCAAGTCCGGGAGAGCAATCAGCCCCAGCATTTT
D gene: -
clone size: once
V gene: TRBV4-2
J gene: TRBJ1-5

CDR3 protein: CASSDRLAASYEQYF
CDR3 DNA: TGTGCCAGCAGTGACCGACTAGCGGCCTCCTACGAGCAGTACTTC
D gene: TRBD2
clone size: -
V gene: TRBV2
J gene: TRBJ2-7

CDR3 protein: CATSRDLPSGNTIYF
CDR3 DNA: TGTGCCACCAGCAGAGATCTACCCTCTGGAAACACCATATATTTT
D gene: -
clone size: -
V gene: TRBV15
J gene: TRBJ1-3

CDR3 protein: CASSFAEMNTEAFF
CDR3 DNA: TGCGCCAGCAGCTTTGCGGAAATGAACACTGAAGCTTTCTTT
D gene: -
clone size: -
V gene: TRBV5-1
J gene: TRBJ1-1

CDR3 protein: CASSPSGSPLNTEAFF
CDR3 DNA: TGTGCCAGCTCACCTTCGGGGAGCCCTTTGAACACTGAAGCTTTCTTT
D gene: -
clone size: -
V gene: TRBV18
J gene: TRBJ1-1

CDR3 protein: CSVGQGNQPQHF
CDR3 DNA: TGCAGCGTGGGACAGGGAAATCAGCCCCAGCATTTT
D gene: TRBD1
clone size: -
V gene: TRBV29-1
J gene: TRBJ1-5

CDR3 protein: CASSHTGDEQFF
CDR3 DNA: TGTGCCAGCTCACATACAGGGGATGAGCAGTTCTTC
D gene: TRBD1
clone size: -
V gene: TRBV18
J gene: TRBJ2-1

CDR3 protein: CASISVLGGWAGNTIYF
CDR3 DNA: TGTGCCAGCATTTCCGTGCTCGGGGGATGGGCTGGAAACACCATATATTTT
D gene: -
clone size: -
V gene: TRBV28
J gene: TRBJ1-3

CDR3 protein: CATSYGQQGYGYTF
CDR3 DNA: TGTGCCACCAGTTATGGGCAACAGGGTTACGGCTACACCTTC
D gene: -
clone size: few
V gene: TRBV15
J gene: TRBJ1-2

CDR3 protein: CASRPTGAYGYTF
CDR3 DNA: TGTGCCAGCAGGCCGACAGGAGCCTATGGCTACACCTTC
D gene: -
clone size: -
V gene: TRBV28
J gene: TRBJ1-2

CDR3 protein: CASSPGTSGLYTDTQYF
CDR3 DNA: TGCGCCAGCAGCCCCGGGACTAGCGGCCTTTACACAGATACGCAGTATTTT
D gene: TRBD2
clone size: -
V gene: TRBV5-1
J gene: TRBJ2-3

CDR3 protein: CASSDATGTTYGYTF
CDR3 DNA: TGTGCCAGCAGCGACGCTACCGGGACAACCTATGGCTACACCTTC
D gene: -
clone size: once
V gene: TRBV5-4
J gene: TRBJ1-2

CDR3 protein: CASSSLASGVGEQFF
CDR3 DNA: TGTGCCAGCAGCTCCCTGGCGAGCGGGGTTGGTGAGCAGTTCTTC
D gene: TRBD2
clone size: -
V gene: TRBV7-8
J gene: TRBJ2-1

CDR3 protein: CASSDTERGHKETQYF
CDR3 DNA: TGTGCCAGCAGTGACACGGAGCGGGGGCACAAAGAGACCCAGTACTTC
D gene: TRBD2
clone size: -
V gene: TRBV6-4
J gene: TRBJ2-5

CDR3 protein: CASSWATGLETQYF
CDR3 DNA: TGTGCCAGCAGCTGGGCAACAGGGCTGGAGACCCAGTACTTC
D gene: -
clone size: -
V gene: TRBV5-6
J gene: TRBJ2-5

CDR3 protein: CASSIYPQGAGELFF
CDR3 DNA: TGTGCCAGTAGTATATACCCCCAGGGTGCCGGGGAGCTGTTTTTT
D gene: -
clone size: -
V gene: TRBV19
J gene: TRBJ2-2

CDR3 protein: CASGGLTEAFF
CDR3 DNA: TGTGCCAGTGGGGGCCTCACTGAAGCTTTCTTT
D gene: -
clone size: -
V gene: TRBV6-5
J gene: TRBJ1-1

CDR3 protein: CASSLGQKYSYEQYF
CDR3 DNA: TGTGCCAGCAGTTTAGGACAGAAGTATTCCTACGAGCAGTACTTC
D gene: -
clone size: -
V gene: TRBV28
J gene: TRBJ2-7

CDR3 protein: CATSDRTETYNEQFF
CDR3 DNA: TGTGCCACCAGTGATCGGACAGAGACTTACAATGAGCAGTTCTTC
D gene: -
clone size: -
V gene: TRBV24-1
J gene: TRBJ2-1

CDR3 protein: CASAGGNTGELFF
CDR3 DNA: TGTGCCTCTGCGGGGGGAAACACCGGGGAGCTGTTTTTT
D gene: TRBD2
clone size: medium-sized
V gene: TRBV7-9
J gene: TRBJ2-2

CDR3 protein: CASSYQLTGGTYEQYF
CDR3 DNA: TGTGCCAGCAGTTACCAGCTGACAGGGGGAACCTACGAGCAGTACTTC
D gene: TRBD1
clone size: -
V gene: TRBV6-5
J gene: TRBJ2-7

CDR3 protein: CASSTRDSLYGYTF
CDR3 DNA: TGTGCCAGCAGCACCCGGGACAGTCTATATGGCTACACCTTC
D gene: TRBD1
clone size: -
V gene: TRBV13
J gene: TRBJ1-2

CDR3 protein: CARLVGSEAFF
CDR3 DNA: TGTGCGCGGCTGGTTGGTAGTGAAGCTTTCTTT
D gene: -
clone size: -
V gene: TRBV30
J gene: TRBJ1-1

CDR3 protein: CASSISGFVQPQHF
CDR3 DNA: TGTGCCAGTAGTATTTCAGGGTTCGTACAGCCCCAGCATTTT
D gene: -
clone size: -
V gene: TRBV19
J gene: TRBJ1-5

CDR3 protein: CATSRDRVGDTEAFF
CDR3 DNA: TGTGCCACCAGCAGGGACAGGGTGGGGGACACTGAAGCTTTCTTT
D gene: TRBD1
clone size: once
V gene: TRBV15
J gene: TRBJ1-1

CDR3 protein: CASSFGGGGIREQFF
CDR3 DNA: TGCGCCAGCAGCTTTGGGGGCGGGGGCATCCGTGAGCAGTTCTTC
D gene: -
clone size: -
V gene: TRBV5-1
J gene: TRBJ2-1

CDR3 protein: CASSPEWGRGPGNTIYF
CDR3 DNA: TGCGCCAGCAGCCCGGAATGGGGGCGAGGCCCTGGAAACACCATATATTTT
D gene: -
clone size: -
V gene: TRBV4-1
J gene: TRBJ1-3

CDR3 protein: CASRSPLRYGYTF
CDR3 DNA: TGTGCCAGCAGAAGCCCCCTACGCTATGGCTACACCTTC
D gene: -
clone size: once
V gene: TRBV28
J gene: TRBJ1-2

CDR3 protein: CAVQQGGGNIQYF
CDR3 DNA: TGTGCCGTCCAACAGGGGGGAGGAAACATTCAGTACTTC
D gene: TRBD1
clone size: -
V gene: TRBV6-5
J gene: TRBJ2-4

CDR3 protein: CASSGRTSSGTDTQYF
CDR3 DNA: TGTGCCAGCAGCGGACGGACTAGCTCGGGCACAGATACGCAGTATTTT
D gene: TRBD2
clone size: -
V gene: TRBV11-2
J gene: TRBJ2-3

CDR3 protein: CAISPGSNTIYF
CDR3 DNA: TGTGCCATCAGTCCAGGGTCCAACACCATATATTTT
D gene: -
clone size: -
V gene: TRBV10-3
J gene: TRBJ1-3

CDR3 protein: CASSWGTGTINEQFF
CDR3 DNA: TGTGCCAGCAGTTGGGGGACAGGGACCATCAATGAGCAGTTCTTC
D gene: TRBD1
clone size: -
V gene: TRBV28
J gene: TRBJ2-1

CDR3 protein: CASRQADNSPLHF
CDR3 DNA: TGTGCCAGCAGACAGGCGGATAATTCACCCCTCCACTTT
D gene: -
clone size: -
V gene: TRBV6-5
J gene: TRBJ1-6

CDR3 protein: CASSRLAGTGELFF
CDR3 DNA: TGTGCCAGCAGCCGACTAGCTGGTACCGGGGAGCTGTTTTTT
D gene: TRBD2
clone size: -
V gene: TRBV6-5
J gene: TRBJ2-2

CDR3 protein: CASSPTVSSNQPQHF
CDR3 DNA: TGTGCCAGCAGCCCGACAGTTTCTAGCAATCAGCCCCAGCATTTT
D gene: -
clone size: -
V gene: TRBV5-5
J gene: TRBJ1-5

CDR3 protein: CASSQEPGVSNQPQHF
CDR3 DNA: TGCGCCAGCAGCCAAGAACCAGGGGTGAGCAATCAGCCCCAGCATTTT
D gene: -
clone size: -
V gene: TRBV4-1
J gene: TRBJ1-5